This T cell receptor beta chain appears in the sequencing data of a study of beta chain features in type 1 diabetes. In the study overall: Summed over all samples, the examined sorted cells came to 100 million to 130 million.

Trimming removed 3 bases at V and 3 bases at J, with 12 bases between. Per the germline V gene, CDR1 is GTSNPN and CDR2 is SVGIG (reference sequence). The CDR3 is made up of 14 amino acids. Study outcomes and limitations: Resolution of whether HLA type affects TCRB rearrangement was not achieved here. For cells with high TCR expression, cDNA sequencing could yield over-representation.

Remarks on this clone: The antigen is unknown.

Reverse transcribing all isolated RNA meant expressed TCRB transcripts were sequenced. Each sample of naive, central memory or regulatory T cells had, on average, about 3.57 million reads. Clones were read by immunoSEQ multiplex PCR, and TCRdb kept only the in-frame ones, dropping some. The data hold roughly 500,000 clones, with about 32% observed a single time. The TCR sequence derives from a man between 18 and 35 years old in good health. The sequenced sample consisted of naive CD4+ T cells from blood. The chain employs TRBV30 and TRBJ1-5; D gene ambiguous. In DNA, the CDR3 is TGTGCCTGGAGCCTTGGACGGTACAATCAGCCCCAGCATTTT. Protein sequence: CAWSLGRYNQPQHF. Combining the CDR3 with reference TRBV30 and TRBJ1-5 gives the whole variable domain SQTIHQWPATLVQPVGSPLSLECTVEGTSNPNLYWYRQAAGRGLQLLFYSVGIGQISSEVPQNLSASRPQDRQFILSSKKLLLSDSGFYLCAWSLGRYNQPQHFGDGTRLSIL.